The rows below give T cell receptor beta chains drawn from one sample of a study of T cells after yellow fever vaccination. TCRdb reprocessed the 5' RACE reads with MiXCR, giving one entry per CDR3 protein. The sample lists around 530,000 distinct CDR3 sequences, about 17% occurring once. The sequencing here drew on PBMCs, taken about 5 days after the first yellow fever vaccination. The receptors derive from a young man who received the YFV17D yellow fever vaccine. Each CDR3 is given without its conserved first and last residue. Each record gives: D gene, J gene, V gene, CDR3 protein. The D gene is left open where the match is weak.

. TRBJ2-5 TRBV5-1 ASSPGGPETQY
TRBD1 TRBJ2-5 TRBV5-1 ASSLTGGIVETQY
. TRBJ1-1 TRBV20-1 SASPLNTEAF
. TRBJ2-3 TRBV9 ASSVGKGPARQY
TRBD2 TRBJ2-3 TRBV9 ASSVAPGAGGYTDTQY
. TRBJ2-3 TRBV5-1 ASSGQRVDTQY
. TRBJ2-7 TRBV5-1 ASSPRPWEEQY
TRBD1 TRBJ1-2 TRBV29-1 SARTRTGGPDGYT
TRBD2 TRBJ2-3 TRBV29-1 SVSLAGGQDTQY
. TRBJ2-2 TRBV5-1 ASSFQGRDTGELF
. TRBJ2-5 TRBV12-3/TRBV12-4 ASRQLWGETQY
. TRBJ1-3 TRBV2 ASSVRGSFSGNTIY
TRBD2 TRBJ2-4 TRBV12-3/TRBV12-4 ASSKGLALVAKNIQY
. TRBJ1-2 TRBV20-1 SAREAPGTYYGYT
. TRBJ2-1 TRBV6-1 ASSPRDGSYNEQF
. TRBJ2-5 TRBV7-2 ASSLLGIFKETQY
TRBD2 TRBJ2-3 TRBV7-9 ASSFTGGLNTQY
TRBD1 TRBJ2-7 TRBV5-8 ASSRRLDRAYEQY
TRBD1 TRBJ1-4 TRBV20-1 SARDPRGNEKLF
TRBD1 TRBJ1-1 TRBV10-3 AISEQGGDTEAF
TRBD2 TRBJ2-7 TRBV7-9 ASSPPGGGFEQY
. TRBJ2-5 TRBV20-1 SASDREETQY
. TRBJ2-2 TRBV20-1 SARVGYTGELF
TRBD1 TRBJ1-2 TRBV6-5 ASSFGQGDVGGYT
. TRBJ1-2 TRBV6-5 ASSYNGNRANYGYT
. TRBJ1-1 TRBV5-1 ASSPNRGAGNTEAF
TRBD1 TRBJ2-7 TRBV19 ASSTTGGFYEQY
. TRBJ2-5 TRBV5-1 ASSLRERRLAETQY
. TRBJ1-1 TRBV4-3 ASSPRAAVGTEAF
. TRBJ1-4 TRBV5-1 ASSNGQSNEKLF
TRBD1 TRBJ1-1 TRBV7-2 ASSAGTGMNTEAF
. TRBJ2-7 TRBV5-6 ASSQRWGEQY
. TRBJ1-3 TRBV11-2 ASSSRTDSGNTIY
. TRBJ1-5 TRBV2 ASPGRSSNQPQH
. TRBJ2-1 TRBV25-1 ASSGIRDHNEQF
. TRBJ1-1 TRBV12-3/TRBV12-4 ATCLAAGNTEAF
. TRBJ2-2 TRBV7-9 ASSLFSSGHNTGELF
. TRBJ2-1 TRBV3-1 ASSQDPIVGSYNEQF
TRBD1 TRBJ2-5 TRBV5-1 ASSYQTGSRLETQY
TRBD2 TRBJ2-1 TRBV20-1 SARSPASGTNNEQF
. TRBJ2-6 TRBV5-1 ASNDGNAGANVLT
TRBD1 TRBJ2-5 TRBV10-3 AISEPRDREGSGTQY
TRBD2 TRBJ2-1 TRBV5-1 ASSIGTSLYNEQF
. TRBJ2-7 TRBV30 AWSRTHYEQY
. TRBJ1-3 TRBV12-3/TRBV12-4 ASSLDGNSGNTIY
. TRBJ2-7 TRBV7-9 ASSLGGWKDYEQY
. TRBJ1-5 TRBV9 ASSVGAIQPQH
. TRBJ1-1 TRBV12-3/TRBV12-4 ASSAQGSRATEAF
TRBD2 TRBJ2-3 TRBV9 ASSAGLAGGPQY
TRBD2 TRBJ2-3 TRBV2 ASSEAPGASGVPDTQY
TRBD1 TRBJ2-1 TRBV6-2/TRBV6-3 ASSYSVGQLEYNEQF